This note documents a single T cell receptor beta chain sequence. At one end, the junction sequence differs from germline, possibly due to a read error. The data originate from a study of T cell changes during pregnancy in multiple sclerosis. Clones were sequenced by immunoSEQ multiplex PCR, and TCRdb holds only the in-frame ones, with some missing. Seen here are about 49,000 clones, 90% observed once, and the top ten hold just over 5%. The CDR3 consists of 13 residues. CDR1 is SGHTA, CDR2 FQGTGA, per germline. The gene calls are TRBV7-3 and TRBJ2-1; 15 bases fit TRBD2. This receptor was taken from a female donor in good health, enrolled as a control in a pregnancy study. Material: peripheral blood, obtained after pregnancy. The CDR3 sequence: CASSLGLAGGWIF. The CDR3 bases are TGTGCCAGCAGCCTCGGACTAGCGGGGGGGTGGATCTTC.